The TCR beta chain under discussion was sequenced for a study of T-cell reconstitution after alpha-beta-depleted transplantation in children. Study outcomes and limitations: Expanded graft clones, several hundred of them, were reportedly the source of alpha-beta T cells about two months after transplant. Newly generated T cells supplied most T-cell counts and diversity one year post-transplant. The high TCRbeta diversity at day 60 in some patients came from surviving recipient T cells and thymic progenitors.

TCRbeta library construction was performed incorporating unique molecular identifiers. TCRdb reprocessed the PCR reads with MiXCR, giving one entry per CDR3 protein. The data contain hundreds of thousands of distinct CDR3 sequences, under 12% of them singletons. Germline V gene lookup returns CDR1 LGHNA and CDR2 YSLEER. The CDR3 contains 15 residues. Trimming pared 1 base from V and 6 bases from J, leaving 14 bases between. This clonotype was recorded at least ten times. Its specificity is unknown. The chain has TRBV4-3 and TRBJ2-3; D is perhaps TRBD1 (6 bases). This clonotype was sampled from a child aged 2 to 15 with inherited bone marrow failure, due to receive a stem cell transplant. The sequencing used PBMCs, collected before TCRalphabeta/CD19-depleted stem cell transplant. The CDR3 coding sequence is TGCGCCAGCAGCCAAGCGGCAGGGGATAGCGATACGCAGTATTTT. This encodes CASSQAAGDSDTQYF.